A selection of T cell receptor beta chains follows, all from one sample in a study of cytomegalovirus exposure and HLA in healthy donors. Sequencing used immunoSEQ multiplex PCR; TCRdb keeps in-frame clones, though not all of them. This repertoire shows 130,000 to 150,000 clones, 78% found once; its top ten account for 2.5% to 3.5%. Sequenced material: PBMCs. Receptor source: a man between 40 and 49 years old in good health and CMV-seropositive. The CDR3 runs from the conserved cysteine through the conserved F or W.

TRBV6-5 | CASTQDKDYTEAFF
TRBV2 | CASSEAYLASGRYF
TRBV7-6 | CASSLGENQPQHF
TRBV29-1 | CSAEDSASGANVLTF
TRBV29-1 | CSVGTSDGEQFF
TRBV19 | CATASRGANYGYTF
TRBV19 | CASSIDGAGANVLTF
TRBV28 | CASMVANQPQHF
TRBV25-1 | CASSESMQRTYNEQFF
TRBV6-4 | CASSTNPGGDTQYF
TRBV19 | CASSPSLGTPVYEQYF
TRBV5-1 | CASRQREVVGELFF
TRBV11-2 | CASSLSGTSDYEQYF
TRBV6-6 | CASSYQDTQYF
TRBV10-3 | CAICKGESEKLFF
TRBV19 | CASSNRPQTVNLAKNIQYF
TRBV15 | CATSRDPGGSRNEQFF
TRBV7-3 | CASSLNPGVTYNEQFF
TRBV7-9 | CASSPEATYNEQFF
TRBV2 | CASRGQVTPNQPQHF
TRBV25-1 | CASAGLEMNHYGYTF
TRBV7-8 | CASSLISTGGSNQPQHF
TRBV18 | CASLLAGPTDTQYF